This TCR beta chain was identified in a study of blood T cells in healthy people across ages. A J-beta primer mix and a sample-barcoded 5' primer were used in a second PCR of about 7 to 12 cycles. TCRdb itself ran the 5' RACE reads through MiXCR, one entry per CDR3 protein. In the table there are roughly 1,700,000 distinct CDR3 sequences, roughly 30% of which are singletons. For every donor, a draw yielded ten milliliters of peripheral blood. PBMCs were isolated at a quantity of at least 6 million per sample. This clonotype appeared many times. Unmatched junction bases numbered 7, after V lost 3 bases and J lost 1 base. The CDR3 contains 15 residues. Per germline, CDR1 SQVTM and CDR2 ANQGSEA.

Material: blood. The receptor was derived from a woman in her 30s in good health. The J gene is TRBJ2-7, the V gene TRBV29-1; 9 bases line up with TRBD1. In DNA, the CDR3 is TGCAGCGTTGAGGGACAGGGACCGAATTCCTACGAGCAGTACTTC. Translated, it gives CSVEGQGPNSYEQYF.